This T cell receptor beta chain emerged from a study of CD8 T cells in ankylosing spondylitis. This clonotype was counted between two and nine times. Its antigen is unidentified. Libraries of TCR beta came from quantitative 5'-RACE with molecular barcodes. TCRdb analysed the 5' RACE reads with MiXCR anew, one entry per CDR3 protein. There are some 33,000 distinct CDR3 sequences in the sample; approximately 14% occur only once, and approximately 40% lies in the top ten. Germline-derived CDR1 and CDR2 are DFQATT and SNEGSKA (reference sequence). CDR3 length: 16 residues. With 3 bases clipped from V and 3 bases from J, the junction kept 8 bases outside the gene matches. General study findings and limits: Several of the motif variants were reported before in synovial fluid and blood from reactive arthritis. Significant enrichment of disease-linked clones was reportedly seen in matched ankylosing spondylitis synovial fluid. Blood of patients with ankylosing spondylitis appeared to be characterized by a TCR beta motif of several highly homologous variants.

The material sequenced was blood. This sequence originates from a male donor with ankylosing spondylitis or in good health (not recorded which). The chain combines TRBV20-1 with TRBJ2-3, with 11 bases identical to TRBD2. The DNA for the CDR3 is TGCAGTGCTAGGGACTTAGCGGGAGGGCCTACAGATACGCAGTATTTT. Its translation: CSARDLAGGPTDTQYF.